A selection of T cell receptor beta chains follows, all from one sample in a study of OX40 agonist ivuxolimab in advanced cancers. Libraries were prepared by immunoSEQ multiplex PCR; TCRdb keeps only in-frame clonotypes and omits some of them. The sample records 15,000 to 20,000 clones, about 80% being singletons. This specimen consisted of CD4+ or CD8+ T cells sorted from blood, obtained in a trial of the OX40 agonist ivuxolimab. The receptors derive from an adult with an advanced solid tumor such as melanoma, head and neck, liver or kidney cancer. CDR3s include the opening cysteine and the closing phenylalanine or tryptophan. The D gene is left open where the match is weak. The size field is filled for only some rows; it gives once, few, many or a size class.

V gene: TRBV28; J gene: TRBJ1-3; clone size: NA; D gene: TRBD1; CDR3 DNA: TGTGCCAGCACCCTGACAGGGATTTACTCTGGAAACACCATATATTTT; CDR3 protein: CASTLTGIYSGNTIYF
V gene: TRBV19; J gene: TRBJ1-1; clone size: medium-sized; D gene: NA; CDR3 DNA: TGTGCCAGTAGTGTCGGTTCGAACACTGAAGCTTTCTTT; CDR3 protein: CASSVGSNTEAFF
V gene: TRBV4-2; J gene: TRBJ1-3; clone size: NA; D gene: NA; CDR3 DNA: TGTGCCAGCAGCCAAGACCCCGGGACACCTGGAAACACCATATATTTT; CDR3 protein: CASSQDPGTPGNTIYF
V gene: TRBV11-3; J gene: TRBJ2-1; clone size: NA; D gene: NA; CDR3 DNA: TGTGCCAGCAGCTCCACCGGGGGCAGCTCCTACAATGAGCAGTTCTTC; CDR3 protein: CASSSTGGSSYNEQFF
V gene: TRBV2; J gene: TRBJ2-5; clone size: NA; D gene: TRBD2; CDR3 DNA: TGTGCGAAGAGGAGAGCGGGAGGATCCCAAGAGACCCAGTACTTC; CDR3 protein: CAKRRAGGSQETQYF
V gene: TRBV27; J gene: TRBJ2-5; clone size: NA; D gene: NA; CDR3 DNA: TGTGCCACCAGGGGGGGAAACCAAGAGACCCAGTACTTC; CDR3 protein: CATRGGNQETQYF
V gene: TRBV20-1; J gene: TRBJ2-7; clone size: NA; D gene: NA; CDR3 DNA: TGCAGTGCTCCACTAGTCTACGAGCAGTACTTC; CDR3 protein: CSAPLVYEQYF
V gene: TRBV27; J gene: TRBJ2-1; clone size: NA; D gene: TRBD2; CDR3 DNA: TGTGCCAGCATCCCGGGGACTAGCGCCTACAATGAGCAGTTCTTC; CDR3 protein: CASIPGTSAYNEQFF
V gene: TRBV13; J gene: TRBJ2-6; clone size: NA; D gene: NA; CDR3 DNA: TGTGCCAGCAGCGTCTCTGGGGCCAACGTCCTGACTTTC; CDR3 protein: CASSVSGANVLTF
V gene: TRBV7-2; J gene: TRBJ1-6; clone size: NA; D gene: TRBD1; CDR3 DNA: TGTGCCAGCAGCCCGGGACAGGGGCGATCACCCCTCCACTTT; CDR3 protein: CASSPGQGRSPLHF
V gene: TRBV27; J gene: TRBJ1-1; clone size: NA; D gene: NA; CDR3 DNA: TGTGCCAGCAGTCTCCTGGACGGGCTGGCTGAAGCTTTCTTT; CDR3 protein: CASSLLDGLAEAFF
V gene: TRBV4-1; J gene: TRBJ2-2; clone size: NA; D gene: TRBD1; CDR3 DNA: TGCGCCAGCAGCCACGAAGGGGGCCCCGGGGAGCTGTTTTTT; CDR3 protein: CASSHEGGPGELFF
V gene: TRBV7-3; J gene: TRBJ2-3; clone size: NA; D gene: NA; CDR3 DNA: TGTGCCAGCAGCTTAGTCGGTGGGAGCGTTGCAGATACGCAGTATTTT; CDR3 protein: CASSLVGGSVADTQYF
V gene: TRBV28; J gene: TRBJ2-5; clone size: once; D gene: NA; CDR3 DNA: TGTGCCAGCACCCCACGGGAAGGGGGATCAAGAGAGACCCAGTACTTC; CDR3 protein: CASTPREGGSRETQYF
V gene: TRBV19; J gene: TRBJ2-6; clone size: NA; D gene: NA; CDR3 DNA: TGTGCCAGTAGTCCAGACGGCTCTGGGGCCAACGTCCTGACTTTC; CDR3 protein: CASSPDGSGANVLTF
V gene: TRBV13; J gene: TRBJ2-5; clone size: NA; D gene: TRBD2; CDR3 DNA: TGTGCCAGCAGCGTCAGGACTAGCGGGATGCAGACCCAGTACTTC; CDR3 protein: CASSVRTSGMQTQYF
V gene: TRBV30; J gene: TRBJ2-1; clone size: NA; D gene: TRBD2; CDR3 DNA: TGTGCCTGGAGTGAAGGCGGGAGCTCCTACAATGAGCAGTTCTTC; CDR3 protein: CAWSEGGSSYNEQFF
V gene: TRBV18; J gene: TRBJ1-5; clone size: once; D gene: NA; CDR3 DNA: TGTGCCAGCTCACCACGACGCCAGGTTGGACAGCCCCAGCATTTT; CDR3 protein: CASSPRRQVGQPQHF
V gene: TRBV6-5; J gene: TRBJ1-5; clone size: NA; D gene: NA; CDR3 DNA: TGTGCCAGCAGTTTAGAAATTAGCAATCAGCCCCAGCATTTT; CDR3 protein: CASSLEISNQPQHF
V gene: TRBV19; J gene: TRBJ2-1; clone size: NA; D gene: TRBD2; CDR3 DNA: TGTGCCAGTAGTAAGGGACAGACTAGCGGGCCTTCCTACAATGAGCAGTTCTTC; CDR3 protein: CASSKGQTSGPSYNEQFF
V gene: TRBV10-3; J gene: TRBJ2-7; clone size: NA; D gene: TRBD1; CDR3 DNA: TGTGCCATCAGGGCCGGGACAGGCGTCTACTACGAGCAGTACTTC; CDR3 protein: CAIRAGTGVYYEQYF
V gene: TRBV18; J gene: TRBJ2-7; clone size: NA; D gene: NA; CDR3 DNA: TGTGCCAGCTCACCGAGAGGTCCATACGAGCAGTACTTC; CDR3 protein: CASSPRGPYEQYF
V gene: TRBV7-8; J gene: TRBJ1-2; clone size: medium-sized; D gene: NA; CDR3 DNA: TGTGCCAGCAGCGACCGTCGGGGCTACACCTTC; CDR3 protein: CASSDRRGYTF
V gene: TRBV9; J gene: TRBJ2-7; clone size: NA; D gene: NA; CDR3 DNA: TGTGCCAGCAGCTCCTCCGGAGCTAGCAGCTACGAGCAGTACTTC; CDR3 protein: CASSSSGASSYEQYF
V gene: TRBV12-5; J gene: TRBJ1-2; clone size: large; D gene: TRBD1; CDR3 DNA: TGTGCTAGTGGTCCCCCCTCAGGGACAGGGGTTCGAGGCTACACCTTC; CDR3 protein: CASGPPSGTGVRGYTF
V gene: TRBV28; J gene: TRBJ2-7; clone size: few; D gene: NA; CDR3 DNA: TGTGCCAGCAGTTCGGACGAGCAGTACTTC; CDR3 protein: CASSSDEQYF
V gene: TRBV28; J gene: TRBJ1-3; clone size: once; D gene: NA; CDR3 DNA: TGTGCCAGCAGTTTAGACCCGAGCTCTGGAAACACCATATATTTT; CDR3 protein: CASSLDPSSGNTIYF
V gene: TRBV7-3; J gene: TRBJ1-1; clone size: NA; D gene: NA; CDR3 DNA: TGTGCCAGCAGCCCGGGACAAACCTACACTGAAGCTTTCTTT; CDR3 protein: CASSPGQTYTEAFF
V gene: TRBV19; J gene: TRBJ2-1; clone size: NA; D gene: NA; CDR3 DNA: TGTGCCGCATCATCAGGGAATTCCTACAATGAGCAGTTCTTC; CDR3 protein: CAASSGNSYNEQFF
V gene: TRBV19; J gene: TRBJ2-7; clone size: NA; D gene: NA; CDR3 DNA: TGTGCCAGTAGGGGGCGGGACCACTACGAGCAGTACTTC; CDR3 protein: CASRGRDHYEQYF
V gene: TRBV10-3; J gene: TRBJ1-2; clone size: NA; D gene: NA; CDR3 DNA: TGTGCCATCAGTGCGGCAATCGGGGATGGCTACACCTTC; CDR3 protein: CAISAAIGDGYTF
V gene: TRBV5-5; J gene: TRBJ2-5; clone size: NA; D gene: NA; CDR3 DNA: TGTGCCAGCAGCCCCGGGACCTTAGAAGAGACCCAGTACTTC; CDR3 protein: CASSPGTLEETQYF
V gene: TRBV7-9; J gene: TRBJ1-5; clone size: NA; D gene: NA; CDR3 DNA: TGTGCCAGCAGCTTAGGAAATCAGCCCCAGCATTTT; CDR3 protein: CASSLGNQPQHF